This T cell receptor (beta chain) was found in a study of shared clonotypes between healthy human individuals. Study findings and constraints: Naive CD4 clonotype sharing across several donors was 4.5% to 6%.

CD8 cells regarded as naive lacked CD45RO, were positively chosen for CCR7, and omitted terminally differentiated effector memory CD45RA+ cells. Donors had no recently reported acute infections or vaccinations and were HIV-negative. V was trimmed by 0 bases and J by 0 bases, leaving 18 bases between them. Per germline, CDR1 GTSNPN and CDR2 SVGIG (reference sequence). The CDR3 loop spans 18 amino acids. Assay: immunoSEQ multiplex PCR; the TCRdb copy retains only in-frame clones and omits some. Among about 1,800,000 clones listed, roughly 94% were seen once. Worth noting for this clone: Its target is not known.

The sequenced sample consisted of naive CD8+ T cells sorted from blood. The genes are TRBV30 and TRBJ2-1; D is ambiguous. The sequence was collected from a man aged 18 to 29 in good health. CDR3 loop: CAWSVHPGISDSYNEQFF. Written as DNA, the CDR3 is TGTGCCTGGAGTGTACACCCCGGAATCAGCGACTCCTACAATGAGCAGTTCTTC.